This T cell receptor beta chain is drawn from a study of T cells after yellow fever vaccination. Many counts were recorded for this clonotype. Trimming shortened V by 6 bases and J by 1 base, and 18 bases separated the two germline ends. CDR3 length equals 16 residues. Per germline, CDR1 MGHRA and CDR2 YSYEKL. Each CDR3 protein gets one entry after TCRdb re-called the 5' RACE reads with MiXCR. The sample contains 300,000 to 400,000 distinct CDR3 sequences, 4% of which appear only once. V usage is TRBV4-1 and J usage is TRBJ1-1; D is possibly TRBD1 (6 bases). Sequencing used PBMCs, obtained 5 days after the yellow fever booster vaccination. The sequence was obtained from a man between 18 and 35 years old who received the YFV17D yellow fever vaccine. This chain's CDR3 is CASRRQEISRNTEAFF. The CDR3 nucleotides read TGCGCCAGCAGACGACAGGAGATTAGTCGGAACACTGAAGCTTTCTTT.